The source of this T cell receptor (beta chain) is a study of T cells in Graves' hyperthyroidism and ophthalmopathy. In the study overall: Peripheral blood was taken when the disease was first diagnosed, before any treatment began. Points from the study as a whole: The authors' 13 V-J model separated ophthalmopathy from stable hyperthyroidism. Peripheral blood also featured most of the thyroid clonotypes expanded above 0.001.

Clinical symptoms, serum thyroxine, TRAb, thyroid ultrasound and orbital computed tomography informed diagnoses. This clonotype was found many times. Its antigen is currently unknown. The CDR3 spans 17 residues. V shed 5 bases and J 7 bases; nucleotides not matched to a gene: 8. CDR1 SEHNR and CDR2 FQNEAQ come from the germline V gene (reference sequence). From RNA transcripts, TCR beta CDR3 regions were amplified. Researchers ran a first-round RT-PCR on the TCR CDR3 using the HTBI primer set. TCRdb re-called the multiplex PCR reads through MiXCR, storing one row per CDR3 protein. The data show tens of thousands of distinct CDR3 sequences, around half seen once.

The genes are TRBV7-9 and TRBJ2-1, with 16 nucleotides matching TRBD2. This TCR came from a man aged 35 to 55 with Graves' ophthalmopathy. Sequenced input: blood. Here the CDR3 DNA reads TGTGCCAGCAGCATATTGCCGGGACTAGCGGGGGGGAATGAGCAGTTCTTC. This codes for CASSILPGLAGGNEQFF.